A selection of T cell receptor beta chains follows, all from one sample in a study of blood T cell repertoires in COVID-19. TCRdb's copy holds only in-frame clones and misses some; the assay was immunoSEQ multiplex PCR. The sample holds around 230,000 clones, 80% to 85% seen once. Specimen: peripheral blood. The source of these receptors is a woman aged 55-69 years with active or convalescent COVID-19. CDR3s include the opening cysteine and the closing phenylalanine or tryptophan.

V gene,CDR3 protein
TRBV7-6,CASSLAWRGGKANTEAFF
TRBV24-1,CATSDEETAFNSGYTF
TRBV5-5,CASSLNGVSRTDTQYF
TRBV7-3,CASSLGQNTDTQYF
TRBV9,CASSPRGTGVYNEQFF
TRBV5-1,CASSRGQGGIDGYTF
TRBV19,CASTRKGGFLEQFF
TRBV5-5,CASSLEEEQFF
TRBV28,CASSSTGIFYGYTF
TRBV6-5,CASSYSMVLGNTEAFF
TRBV2,CASKGQSLMNTEAFF
TRBV2,CASSPKRRGANSPLHF
TRBV5-1,CASSPRQGSSNYGYTF
TRBV4-3,CASSQGPGGDYGYTF
TRBV5-6,CASSLEPSGEETQYF
TRBV6-5,CASSYLQDNSPLHF
TRBV25-1,CASRDSKGRGTEAFF
TRBV28,CASSQSHGTGAGYTF
TRBV9,CASSTGTGQSNQPQHF
TRBV5-1,CASSVGQGANYGYTF
TRBV12-3/TRBV12-4,CASSLSENTQYF
TRBV3-1/TRBV3-2,CASSLRASGGAGEQFF
TRBV28,CASSFGGNDYGYTF
TRBV9,CASSVGTYQETQYF
TRBV4-2,CASSQSLGTNYGYTF
TRBV5-1,CASSLARDRGTADTQYF
TRBV6-2/TRBV6-3,CASNPDNISHGYTF
TRBV28,CASSPYSGANVLTF
TRBV6-5,CASSSGQGARETQYF
TRBV18,CASSPQTGNYGYTF
TRBV4-1,CASSQGTQRGFHEQFF
TRBV19,CASSIEQDRAYEQYF
TRBV27,CASSLSRLDREQFF
TRBV18,CAALEAHRGNTIYF
TRBV7-8,CASSLQGRASGGTGELFF
TRBV7-9,CASSSRPGTNEKLFF
TRBV3-1/TRBV3-2,CASSARLARSTDTQYF
TRBV7-3,CASSLTPRDGYTF
TRBV6-5,CASSYATGFLGGYTF
TRBV13,CASSGPGQGSGYTF
TRBV6-2/TRBV6-3,CASSRRQGRNQPQHF
TRBV5-1,CASSPGGPGGYEKLFF
TRBV11-2,CASSSQGARTGNTIYF
TRBV11-2,CASSPPLNTEAFF
TRBV10-1,CASGDGINTIYF
TRBV19,CASRDRGQGYTF
TRBV19,CASNYRGREYGYTF
TRBV6-1,CASSESYSNYEQYF
TRBV2,CASSPTAGLGGYTF
TRBV10-3,CAISWDSNYGYTF
TRBV7-2,CASKGAHYGYTF
TRBV18,CASSPVGGNYGYTF
TRBV2,CASSEHRVNYGYTF
TRBV30,CAWSVRKGWTGNQPQHF
TRBV6-5,CASRASGGDTDTQYF
TRBV13,CASSLGRGLADIDTQYF
TRBV18,CASSPQTGPGQSNEKLFF
TRBV4-3,CASSQRRAGGNEQFF
TRBV20-1,CSALARTQYF
TRBV9,CASSVTGTGVYGYTF